The present T cell receptor beta chain was sequenced within a study of blood T cell repertoires in COVID-19. Trimming stripped 0 bases from V and 5 bases from J, with 12 bases between. This CDR3 region has 15 residues. Germline V lookup: CDR1 KGHDR, CDR2 SFDVKD. The cohort comprised adults aged 18 to 89 years residing in about two dozen US areas. Recovered Cohort 3 donors showed two negative PCRs, clearance, or symptom resolution. The authors' processing: Estimated nucleated cell counts came from reference gene primer amplification. Profiling relied on immunoSEQ multiplex PCR, and the TCRdb table lists in-frame clones only, not all of them. Clonal size and the V and J genes are those of that table, whereas D and trimming came from the DNA. The sample holds fewer than 400,000 clones, about 91% seen once.

The V call is TRBV24-1, the J call TRBJ2-5; no clear D gene. Specimen: PBMCs or T cells enriched from blood (not recorded which). The sequence was collected from a woman under 30 who had recovered from COVID-19. The CDR3 sequence: CATSDLYGEWETQYF. CDR3 in DNA: TGTGCCACCAGTGATTTGTATGGAGAGTGGGAGACCCAGTACTTC.